The sequence of this T cell receptor beta chain was determined in a study of blood T cell repertoires in COVID-19. Study-level information: Acute and convalescent COVID-19 samples came from the United States, Italy and Spain. The cDNA or gDNA used as material had been derived from T cells, B-cell-depleted T cells, or PBMCs.

Between the trimmed V and J ends, which lost 0 bases and 3 bases, there was a span of 15 bases. This CDR3 has 16 residues. Germline V gene lookup returns CDR1 LGHNA and CDR2 YNFKEQ. In the authors' methods: Estimated nucleated cell counts came from reference gene primer amplification. Libraries were prepared by immunoSEQ multiplex PCR; TCRdb keeps only in-frame clonotypes and omits some of them. The V and J calls and clone size are taken from that table; D and trimming were inferred from the DNA. Of around 250,000 clones in the sample, more than 70% were seen once. What was sequenced was peripheral blood. The TCR comes from an elderly man with acute or convalescent COVID-19. V gene TRBV4-2 combines with J gene TRBJ2-7; D is perhaps TRBD1 (6 bases). This CDR3 reads CASSQDRTVPNYEQYF. The CDR3 coding sequence is TGTGCCAGCAGCCAAGACAGGACAGTCCCTAACTACGAGCAGTACTTC.